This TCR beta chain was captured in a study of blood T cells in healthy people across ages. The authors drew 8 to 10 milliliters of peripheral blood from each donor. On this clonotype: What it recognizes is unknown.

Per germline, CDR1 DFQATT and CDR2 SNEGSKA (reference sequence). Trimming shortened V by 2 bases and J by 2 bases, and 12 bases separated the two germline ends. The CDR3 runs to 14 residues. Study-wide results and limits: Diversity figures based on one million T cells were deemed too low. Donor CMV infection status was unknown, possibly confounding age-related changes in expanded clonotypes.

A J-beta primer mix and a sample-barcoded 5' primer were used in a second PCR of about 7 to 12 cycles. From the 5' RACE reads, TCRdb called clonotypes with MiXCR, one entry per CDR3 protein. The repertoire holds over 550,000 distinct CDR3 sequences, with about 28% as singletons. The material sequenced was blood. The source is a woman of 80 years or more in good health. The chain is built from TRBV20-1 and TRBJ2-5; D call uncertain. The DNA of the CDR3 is TGCAGTGCTAGATCCGAGACCCCTCAAGAGACCCAGTACTTC. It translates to CSARSETPQETQYF.